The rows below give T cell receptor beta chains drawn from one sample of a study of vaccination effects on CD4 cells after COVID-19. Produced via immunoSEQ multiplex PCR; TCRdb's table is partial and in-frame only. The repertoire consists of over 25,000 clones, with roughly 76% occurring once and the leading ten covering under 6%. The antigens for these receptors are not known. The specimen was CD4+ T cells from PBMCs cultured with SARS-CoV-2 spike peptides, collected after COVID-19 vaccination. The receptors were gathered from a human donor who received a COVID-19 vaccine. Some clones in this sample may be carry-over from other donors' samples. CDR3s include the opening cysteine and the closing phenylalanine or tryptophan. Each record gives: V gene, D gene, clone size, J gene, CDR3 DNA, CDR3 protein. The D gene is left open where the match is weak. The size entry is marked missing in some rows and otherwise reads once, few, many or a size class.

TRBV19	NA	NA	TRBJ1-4	TGTGCCAGTAGTAGTGGAAAACTGTTTTTT	CASSSGKLFF
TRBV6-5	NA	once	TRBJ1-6	TGTGCCAGCAGAGCCCCCGGAGGAGGGGTCTCACCCCTCCACTTT	CASRAPGGGVSPLHF
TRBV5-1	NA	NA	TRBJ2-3	TGCGCCAGCAGCCCTCAGGGTGCTAGCACAGATACGCAGTATTTT	CASSPQGASTDTQYF
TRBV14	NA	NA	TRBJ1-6	TGTGCCAGCAGCCAAGATAGGGCAGCTAATTCACCCCTCCACTTT	CASSQDRAANSPLHF
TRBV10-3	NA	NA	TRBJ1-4	TGTGCCATCAGTGAGGGCGTGTATTCAACTAATGAAAAACTGTTTTTT	CAISEGVYSTNEKLFF
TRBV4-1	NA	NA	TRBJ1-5	TGCGCCAGCAGCCAAGATGGACACCCCTCGCAGCCCCAGCATTTT	CASSQDGHPSQPQHF
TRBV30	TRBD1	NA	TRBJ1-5	TGTGCCTGGAGTCCCGGGACAGGGAGAACCTATAGCAATCAGCCCCAGCATTTT	CAWSPGTGRTYSNQPQHF
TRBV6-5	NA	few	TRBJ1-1	TGTGCCAGCAGAATGGGTAACACTGAAGCTTTCTTT	CASRMGNTEAFF
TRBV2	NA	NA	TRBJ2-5	TGTGCCAGCAGTGAGTTGACTGGTCAGGAGACCCAGTACTTC	CASSELTGQETQYF
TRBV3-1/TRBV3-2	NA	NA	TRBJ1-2	TGTGCCAGCAGCCAAGATATGAGGCAGGTCTATGGCTACACCTTC	CASSQDMRQVYGYTF
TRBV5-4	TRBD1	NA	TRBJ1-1	TGTGCCAGCAGCTGGCAGGGGGCGAACACTGAAGCTTTCTTT	CASSWQGANTEAFF
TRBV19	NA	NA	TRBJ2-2	TGTGCCAGTATACCCAGGCCGAACACCGGGGAGCTGTTTTTT	CASIPRPNTGELFF
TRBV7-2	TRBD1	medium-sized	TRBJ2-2	TGTGCCAGCAGCCGGGAACTCAGGACAGGGCAAACCGGGGAGCTGTTTTTT	CASSRELRTGQTGELFF
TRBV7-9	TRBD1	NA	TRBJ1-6	TGTGCCAGCAGCTCAACCGCCGGGACAGGGTTTTCACCCCTCCACTTT	CASSSTAGTGFSPLHF
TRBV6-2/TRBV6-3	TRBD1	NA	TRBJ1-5	TGTGCCAGCAGTTACTCGATCGACGCTGGACAGGGGTATCAGCCCCAGCATTTT	CASSYSIDAGQGYQPQHF
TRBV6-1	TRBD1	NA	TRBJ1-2	TGTGCCAGCAGTGGGTACCGGGACAGAGTAAACTATGGCTACACCTTC	CASSGYRDRVNYGYTF
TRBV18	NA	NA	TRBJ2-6	TGTGCCAGCTCCCTACGGGTGAAATCTGGGGCCAACGTCCTGACTTTC	CASSLRVKSGANVLTF
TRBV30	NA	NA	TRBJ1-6	TGTGCCTGGGGGCCCCCCGACAGCCTGAATTCACCCCTCCACTTT	CAWGPPDSLNSPLHF
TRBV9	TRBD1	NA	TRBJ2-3	TGTGCCAGCAGCGTAGAGGGGGCCCGGTCAGATACGCAGTATTTT	CASSVEGARSDTQYF
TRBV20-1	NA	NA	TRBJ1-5	TGCAGTGCTAGTATGGGGAGTCAGCCCCAGCATTTT	CSASMGSQPQHF
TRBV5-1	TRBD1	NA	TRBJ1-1	TGCGCCAGCAGCGGAACAGGGGTCTCGGCTGAAGCTTTCTTT	CASSGTGVSAEAFF
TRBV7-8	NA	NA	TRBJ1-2	TGTGCCAGCAGCTTAAGGACCGACAGTAACTATGGCTACACCTTC	CASSLRTDSNYGYTF
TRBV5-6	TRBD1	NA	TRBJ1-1	TGTGCCAGCAGCCCGGGGGGACAGGGGGGGACTGAAGCTTTCTTT	CASSPGGQGGTEAFF
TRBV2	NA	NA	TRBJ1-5	TGTGCCAGCAGTGAATGGGGGTTAAGCAATCAGCCCCAGCATTTT	CASSEWGLSNQPQHF
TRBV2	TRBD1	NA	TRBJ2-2	TGTGCCAGCGGAACAGGGGAGAACACCGGGGAGCTGTTTTTT	CASGTGENTGELFF
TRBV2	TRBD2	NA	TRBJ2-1	TGTGCCAGCAGTCAGACTAGCTCGAATGAGCAGTTCTTC	CASSQTSSNEQFF
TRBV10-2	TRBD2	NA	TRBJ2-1	TGCGCCAGCAGTGCCTTAGCGGGGTCCAACAATGAGCAGTTCTTC	CASSALAGSNNEQFF
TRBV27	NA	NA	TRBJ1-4	TGTGCCAGCAGCAGCGGGCAAGCTCATGAAAAACTGTTTTTT	CASSSGQAHEKLFF
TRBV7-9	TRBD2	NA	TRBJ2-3	TGTGCCAGCAGCTTAGGAGGGCGGGGGAGCACAGATACGCAGTATTTT	CASSLGGRGSTDTQYF
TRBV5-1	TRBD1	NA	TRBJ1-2	TGCGCCAGCAGCCCCACAGGGGGCTTGAACTATGGCTACACCTTC	CASSPTGGLNYGYTF
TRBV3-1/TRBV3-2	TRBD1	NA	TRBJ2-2	TGTGCCAGCAGAAACAGGGGAGGGGAGCTGTTTTTT	CASRNRGGELFF
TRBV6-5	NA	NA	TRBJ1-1	TGTGCCAGCAGTTACCTCGGGACCTCCCTGAACACTGAAGCTTTCTTT	CASSYLGTSLNTEAFF
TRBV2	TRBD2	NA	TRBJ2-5	TGTGCCAGCAATCGCGGGGGGGCTCGAGAGACCCAGTACTTC	CASNRGGARETQYF
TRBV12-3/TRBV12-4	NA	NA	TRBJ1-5	TGTGCCACCAGCCTTGGGAATCAGCCCCAGCATTTT	CATSLGNQPQHF
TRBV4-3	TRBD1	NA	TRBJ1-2	TGCGCCAGCAGCCAAGTGGACAGGGACGCCTATGGCTACACCTTC	CASSQVDRDAYGYTF
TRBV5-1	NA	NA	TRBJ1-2	TGCGCCAGCAGCTTTGTCGGGGTCTTCGACTATGGCTACACCTTC	CASSFVGVFDYGYTF
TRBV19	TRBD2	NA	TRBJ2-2	TGTGCCAGTAGGAAGCTAGCGGGGGGCCTTACCACCGGGGAGCTGTTTTTT	CASRKLAGGLTTGELFF
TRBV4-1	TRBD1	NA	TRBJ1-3	TGCGCCAGCAGCGAAAACAGGGGGCTTAGTCGAAACACCATATATTTT	CASSENRGLSRNTIYF
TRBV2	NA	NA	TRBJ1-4	TGTGCCAGCAGCGCTGGAAATGAAAAACTGTTTTTT	CASSAGNEKLFF
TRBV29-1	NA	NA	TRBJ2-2	TGCAGCGGGTCCACGAACACCGGGGAGCTGTTTTTT	CSGSTNTGELFF
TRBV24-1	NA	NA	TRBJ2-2	TGTGCCACCAGTGGGGGAGTAAACACCGGGGAGCTGTTTTTT	CATSGGVNTGELFF
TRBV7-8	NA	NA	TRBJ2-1	TGTGCCAGCAGCATGGGACTGACTAGTTACAATGAGCAGTTCTTC	CASSMGLTSYNEQFF
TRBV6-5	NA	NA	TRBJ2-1	TGTGCCAGCAGTTACGGACGGGGTGGCTCCTACAATGAGCAGTTCTTC	CASSYGRGGSYNEQFF
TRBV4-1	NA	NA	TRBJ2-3	TGCGCCAGCAGCCAAGGGCAGCTAGATACGCAGTATTTT	CASSQGQLDTQYF
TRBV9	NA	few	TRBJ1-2	TGTGCCAGCAGCGTAGATCCCTCAGCGGGGTATGGCTACACCTTC	CASSVDPSAGYGYTF
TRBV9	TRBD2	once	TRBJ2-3	TGTGCCAGCAGCGCTAGCGGGGGATTCACAGATACGCAGTATTTT	CASSASGGFTDTQYF
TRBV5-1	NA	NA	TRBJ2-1	TGCGCCAGCAGCTTCCCGGGGGACTCGGAGCAGTTCTTC	CASSFPGDSEQFF
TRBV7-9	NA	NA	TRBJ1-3	TGTGCCAGCAGCAAGTCCAGGGTTTATGGAAACACCATATATTTT	CASSKSRVYGNTIYF
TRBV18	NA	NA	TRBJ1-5	TGTGCCAGCTCACCGGTCGCGCATCAGCCCCAGCATTTT	CASSPVAHQPQHF
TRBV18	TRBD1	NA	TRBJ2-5	TGTGCCAGCTCAGTGGGACAGGGACAAGAGACCCAGTACTTC	CASSVGQGQETQYF
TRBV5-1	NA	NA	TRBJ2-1	TGCGCCAGCAGCTTGGAGGGGGGGACCTACAATGAGCAGTTCTTC	CASSLEGGTYNEQFF
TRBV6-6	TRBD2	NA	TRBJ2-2	TGTGCCAGCAGTTACGGACTAGCGGGGGGGCACGGGGAGCTGTTTTTT	CASSYGLAGGHGELFF
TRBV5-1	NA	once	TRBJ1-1	TGCGCCAGCAGCTTGTCGGGGACGGGGAACACTGAAGCTTTCTTT	CASSLSGTGNTEAFF
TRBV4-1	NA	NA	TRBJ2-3	TGCGCCAGCAGCCAGGGGGCCGCGGATACGCAGTATTTT	CASSQGAADTQYF
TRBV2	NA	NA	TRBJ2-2	TGTGCCAGCAGTGGGGGATTGTGGACCGGGGAGCTGTTTTTT	CASSGGLWTGELFF